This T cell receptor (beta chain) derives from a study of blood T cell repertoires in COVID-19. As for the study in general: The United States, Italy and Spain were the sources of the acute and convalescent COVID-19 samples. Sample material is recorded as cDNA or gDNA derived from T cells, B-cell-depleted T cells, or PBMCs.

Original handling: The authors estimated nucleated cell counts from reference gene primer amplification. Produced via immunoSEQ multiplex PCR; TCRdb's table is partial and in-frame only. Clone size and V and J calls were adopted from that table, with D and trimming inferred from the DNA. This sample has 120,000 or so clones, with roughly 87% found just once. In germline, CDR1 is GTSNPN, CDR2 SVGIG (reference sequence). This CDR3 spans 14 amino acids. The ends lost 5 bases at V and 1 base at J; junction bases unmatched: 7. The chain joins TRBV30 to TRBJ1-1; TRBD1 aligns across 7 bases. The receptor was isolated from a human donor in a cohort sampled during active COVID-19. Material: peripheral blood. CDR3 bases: TGTGCCTGGGACCGGGACAGTGCGAACACTGAAGCTTTCTTT. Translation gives CAWDRDSANTEAFF.